This entry concerns a single T cell receptor beta chain. No antigen is known for it. The sample comes from a study of regulatory T cells in long-lasting Graves disease. Time point meaning: persistent/refractory GD, antithyroid drugs over 5 years with positive TRAb. Scientists built the TCR library using RNA that was extracted from PBMCs. Broader study findings: Persistent patients had more shared public clonotypes (about 2,800) than new patients (just over 950). The small sample size may have reduced accuracy.

To make TCR beta libraries, researchers used iRepertoire HTBI primers and Arm-PCR of CDR3 regions. TCRdb recomputed calls from the multiplex PCR reads with MiXCR, one row per CDR3 protein. The profile shows roughly 360,000 distinct CDR3 sequences, 23% of them singletons. The source of this sequence is a middle-aged woman with Graves disease. Source: peripheral blood mononuclear cells (PBMCs), taken when the disease was refractory, from a patient treated with antithyroid drugs.

The CDR3 protein is CASSPTLYEQYF. CDR3 bases: TGTGCCAGCTCACCAACACTCTACGAGCAGTACTTC. V usage is TRBV18 and J usage is TRBJ2-7; no reliable D call. The germline V gene has CDR1 KGHSH and CDR2 LQKENI. V was clipped by 2 bases and J by 3 bases, with 5 bases between them. CDR3 size: 12 residues.